This TCR beta chain was identified in a study of regulatory T cells in long-lasting Graves disease. Study background: Patients met the persistent Graves' disease definition after over 5 years of antithyroid drugs with positive TSH receptor antibodies. Whole-study results and caveats: Among samples with persistent disease, TRBV28, TRBJ1-2 and TRBJ2-5 were favored.

Arm-PCR of CDR3 regions and iRepertoire HTBI primers were used to build TCR beta libraries. TCRdb analysed the multiplex PCR reads with MiXCR anew, one entry per CDR3 protein. The profile shows about 310,000 distinct CDR3 sequences, approximately 20% of them singletons. Trimming removed 3 bases at V and 1 base at J, with 9 bases between. The V gene's germline CDR1 is LGHDT and CDR2 YNNKEL (reference sequence). The CDR3 is 15 amino acids. Time point specified: persistent/refractory GD, antithyroid drugs over 5 years with positive TRAb. RNA extracted from PBMCs served as the sequencing template. Diagnosis followed American Thyroid Association guidelines for Graves' disease. Comment on this clonotype: Its target is unknown.

The rearrangement joins TRBV3-1 to TRBJ2-2; no reliable D call. This clonotype was sampled from a female donor with Graves disease. Here the sequenced sample was peripheral blood mononuclear cells (PBMCs), taken when the disease was refractory, from a patient treated with antithyroid drugs. Here the CDR3 reads CASSHETGNTGELFF. The CDR3 DNA sequence: TGTGCCAGCAGCCATGAAACGGGGAACACCGGGGAGCTGTTTTTT.